Below are 11 T cell receptor beta chains sequenced from a single sample in a study of shared clonotypes between healthy human individuals. Sequenced by immunoSEQ multiplex PCR; TCRdb stores in-frame clones only, minus some. The profile shows about 1.5 million clones, approximately 98% of them singletons. The source material was naive CD4+ T cells sorted from blood. Subset of the sample: CD45RA+ positively selected. The origin of the receptors is a young man in good health.

This clone was detected only once. V gene TRBV15 combines with J gene TRBJ2-7; 9 bases are a match to TRBD2. The CDR3 consists of 13 residues. V shed 3 bases, J shed 6 bases, and the junction held 3 bases outside the gene matches. In germline, CDR1 is LNHNV, CDR2 YYDKDF (reference sequence). The CDR3: CATSRGLASEQYF. CDR3 sequence (DNA): TGTGCCACCAGCAGGGGACTAGCTAGCGAGCAGTACTTC.

The chain has TRBV2 and TRBJ1-2; no definite D call. The CDR3 spans 14 residues. Germline V lookup: CDR1 SNHLY, CDR2 FYNNEI. The V gene lost 3 bases and the J gene lost 7 bases, with 15 bases spanning the gap. Here the CDR3 DNA reads TGTGCCAGCAGTGAGATGGCAGCCTGGGGTGGCTACACCTTC. Residues: CASSEMAAWGGYTF. Full variable domain (remainder filled in from reference TRBV2 and TRBJ1-2): EPEVTQTPSHQVTQMGQEVILRCVPISNHLYFYWYRQILGQKVEFLVSFYNNEISEKSEIFDDQFSVERPDGSNFTLKIRSTKLEDSAMYFCASSEMAAWGGYTFGSGTRLTVV.

This clone was picked up one time. The chain combines TRBV28 with TRBJ1-5; tentatively, D is TRBD1 (5 bases). The CDR3 loop spans 16 amino acids. CDR1 is MDHEN, CDR2 SYDVKM, per germline. With 6 bases removed from V and 3 bases from J, the gap between germline ends came to 18 bases. DNA of the CDR3: TGTGCCAGCAGCCCGCGAGAGGGGCTCAACAATCAGCCCCAGCATTTT. It translates to CASSPREGLNNQPQHF.

This clone was detected a few times. V usage is TRBV18 and J usage is TRBJ2-7, with 10 positions matching TRBD1. The trim removed 3 bases at V and 4 bases at J, leaving 3 bases unmatched. There are 14 residues in the CDR3. Germline CDR1 is KGHSH and CDR2 is LQKENI. DNA for the CDR3: TGTGCCAGCTCACCGGGACAGGGGTTGTACGAGCAGTACTTC. Translating gives CASSPGQGLYEQYF.

The chain has TRBV7-2 and TRBJ2-7, with D possibly being TRBD2 (5 bases). Per germline, CDR1 SGHTA and CDR2 FQGNSA. This CDR3 is built from 15 residues. Trimming left V 1 base short and J 0 bases short, with 10 bases between. CDR3 in amino acids: CASSLVVGSSYEQYF. The CDR3 nucleotides are TGTGCCAGCAGCTTAGTCGTGGGGAGCTCCTACGAGCAGTACTTC.

The genes are TRBV19 and TRBJ2-7; 10 nucleotides line up with TRBD2. V trimming: 6 bases; J trimming: 8 bases; junction bases outside the gene matches: 10. The CDR3 contains 14 residues. The V gene's germline CDR1 is LNHDA and CDR2 SQIVND (reference sequence). CDR3 residues: CASSAGTSVPQQYF. The CDR3 DNA reads TGTGCCAGTAGCGCCGGGACTAGCGTACCACAGCAGTACTTC.

Comments on this clone: One end of the junction fails to match germline, which may point to a read error. The chain recombines TRBV7-7 with TRBJ2-5, with 8 positions matching TRBD2. This CDR3 is 15 amino acids long. Germline lookup yields CDR1 SSHAT and CDR2 FNYEAQ (reference sequence). CDR3 nucleotides: TGTGCTAGCAGCCTTGCGGGGGGATATGGGGAGACCCAGTACTTC. Amino acids: CASSLAGGYGETQYF.

The chain recombines TRBV28 with TRBJ1-5; D may be TRBD1 (5 bases). Trimming left V 5 bases short and J 5 bases short, with 16 bases between. Germline-derived CDR1 and CDR2 are MDHEN and SYDVKM. CDR3 length equals 15 residues. The CDR3 DNA reads TGTGCCAGCAGTGCCCGCCTTACAGGCGATCAGCCCCAGCATTTT. Its protein product is CASSARLTGDQPQHF.

The CDR3 bases are TGTGCCAGCAGCACAGGACTAGCGCGTAGCACAGATACGCAGTATTTT. The encoded protein is CASSTGLARSTDTQYF. This chain links TRBV5-4 with TRBJ2-3; 9 nucleotides agree with TRBD2. Germline trimming cut 4 bases from V and 0 bases from J; bases unmatched to any gene: 6. CDR1 SGHNT and CDR2 YYREEE come from the germline V gene (reference sequence). The CDR3 covers 16 residues.

The gene calls are TRBV7-2 and TRBJ2-5; the match to TRBD2 covers 8 bases. The V segment lost 1 base and the J segment 5 bases; nucleotides outside the gene matches: 6. The germline gives CDR1 SGHTA, CDR2 FQGNSA. The CDR3 totals 15 residues. DNA of the CDR3: TGTGCCAGCAGCTTAGTTCTAGCGGGTGGGGAGACCCAGTACTTC. Translation gives CASSLVLAGGETQYF.

This clone was seen just once. V is TRBV10-3 and J is TRBJ2-1; TRBD1 or TRBD2 may be the D gene (5 bases each). The CDR3 runs 16 residues. Trimming took 3 bases from V and 5 from J, leaving 17 bases between them. Per germline, CDR1 ENHRY and CDR2 SYGVKD. CDR3 coding DNA: TGTGCCATCAGTGAACCATCCGGGACCCCTCACAATGAGCAGTTCTTC. The encoded protein is CAISEPSGTPHNEQFF.